Presented here are 2 T cell receptor beta chains from one specimen sequenced in a study of blood T cell repertoires in COVID-19. Some clones are missing from TCRdb's copy, which holds only in-frame ones; the method was immunoSEQ multiplex PCR. The table includes around 470,000 clones, 75% to 90% detected once. The source material was peripheral blood. The receptors originated from a man younger than 30 with COVID-19, enrolled during active disease.

The chain joins TRBV4-1 to TRBJ1-2; 7 bases fit TRBD1. V was clipped by 4 bases and J by 4 bases; unmatched bases: 12. This CDR3 contains 16 residues. CDR1 and CDR2 from the germline V gene are MGHRA and YSYEKL. Written as DNA, the CDR3 is TGCGCCAGCAGCCGAGAGTCAGGGGGTCCTCTCTATGGCTACACCTTC. It codes for CASSRESGGPLYGYTF.

The chain is built from TRBV4-1 and TRBJ2-1; 9 bases are shared with TRBD1. The CDR3 sequence is 12 residues long. CDR1 is MGHRA, CDR2 YSYEKL, per germline. V trimming: 4 bases; J trimming: 9 bases; junction bases outside the gene matches: 1. The CDR3 is CASSPTGGEQFF. The CDR3 region has the DNA TGCGCCAGCAGCCCGACAGGGGGTGAGCAGTTCTTC.